One and the same sample provided the 27 T cell receptor beta chains below, sequenced in a study of T cell responses to AZD1222 COVID-19 vaccine. Profiling relied on immunoSEQ multiplex PCR, and the TCRdb table lists in-frame clones only, not all of them. The profile shows about 130,000 clones, about 89% of them singletons. The source material was peripheral blood, sampled on day 0 of AZD1222 vaccination. All receptors come from an adult in good health.

The CDR3 sequence: CASAPGTGSGYTF. CDR3 nucleotides: TGTGCCAGCGCCCCCGGGACGGGAAGTGGCTACACCTTC. The chain combines TRBV11-2 with TRBJ1-2; D is perhaps TRBD1 (5 bases). Germline V lookup: CDR1 SGHAT, CDR2 FQNNGV. V lost 8 bases and J lost 7, with 17 bases in between. The CDR3 sequence is 13 residues long.

V gene TRBV6-5 combines with J gene TRBJ1-2, with D possibly being TRBD1 (5 bases). V was clipped by 2 bases and J by 8 bases, with 15 bases between them. The CDR3 spans 14 residues. Germline V gene lookup returns CDR1 MNHEY and CDR2 SVGAGI. CDR3 amino acids: CASSYGGRRGGYTF. CDR3 nucleotides: TGTGCCAGCAGTTACGGTGGGCGTCGGGGGGGCTACACCTTC.

CDR3 sequence reads: CASSRAQRADEKLFF. CDR3 coding DNA: TGTGCCAGCAGCCGTGCTCAGAGGGCTGATGAAAAACTGTTTTTT. The rearrangement uses TRBV7-7 and TRBJ1-4; D gene uncertain. The CDR3 is made up of 15 amino acids. Deletions cut 5 bases from V and 6 bases from J, with 16 bases between. Germline V gives CDR1 SSHAT, CDR2 FNYEAQ (reference sequence).

This sequence joins TRBV19 and TRBJ1-4, with D perhaps matching TRBD1 (5 bases). Germline CDR1 is LNHDA and CDR2 is SQIVND (reference sequence). This CDR3 spans 18 amino acids. V gave up 2 bases and J gave up 1 base, with 17 bases separating them. The CDR3 protein is CASSITPHRGRTNEKLFF. DNA for the CDR3: TGTGCCAGTAGTATAACGCCCCATCGGGGCCGAACTAATGAAAAACTGTTTTTT.

The gene calls are TRBV19 and TRBJ1-3; possible D gene TRBD1, 6 bases. Per the germline V gene, CDR1 is LNHDA and CDR2 is SQIVND (reference sequence). The CDR3 spans 17 residues. The V and J ends lost 5 bases and 0 bases respectively, with 17 bases between them. The DNA of the CDR3 is TGTGCCAGTAGTCCCCTCCCGGGGGCTAACTCTGGAAACACCATATATTTT. Its translation: CASSPLPGANSGNTIYF.

The chain carries TRBV28 and TRBJ1-4, with 7 bases matching TRBD1. This CDR3 has 14 amino acids. The junction had 5 bases not matched to a gene; V was cut back by 10 bases and J by 0 bases. Germline V gives CDR1 MDHEN, CDR2 SYDVKM. The CDR3 DNA reads as TGTGCCACCGAGGGGACAGCAACTAATGAAAAACTGTTTTTT. Translation gives CATEGTATNEKLFF.

This clone occurred once. This chain connects TRBV2 to TRBJ1-2; D not certain. The CDR3 runs 12 residues. V was clipped by 4 bases and J by 7 bases, with 10 bases between them. In germline, CDR1 is SNHLY, CDR2 FYNNEI. The CDR3 DNA is TGTGCCAGCAGTGCCGGGATCCGTGGCTACACCTTC. This sequence encodes CASSAGIRGYTF.

The chain links TRBV5-1 to TRBJ1-3; possibly TRBD1 for D (5 bases). Per germline, CDR1 SGHRS and CDR2 YFSETQ. Trimming cost V 1 base and J 0 bases, with 11 bases left between them. The CDR3 loop spans 16 amino acids. Here the CDR3 reads CASSLRVGTSGNTIYF. Written as DNA, the CDR3 is TGCGCCAGCAGCTTGCGGGTGGGGACCTCTGGAAACACCATATATTTT.

The chain has TRBV4-1 and TRBJ2-5, with TRBD2 identical over 8 bases. The CDR3 runs 17 residues. The V segment lost 0 bases and the J segment 6 bases; nucleotides outside the gene matches: 12. CDR1 is MGHRA, CDR2 YSYEKL, per germline. The CDR3 DNA is TGCGCCAGCAGCCAAGAAGGGGGGACTAGAGCGTGGCAGACCCAGTACTTC. Its protein product is CASSQEGGTRAWQTQYF.

The rearrangement links TRBV5-1 to TRBJ1-6; 8 positions match TRBD1. The CDR3 has 14 residues. The germline V gene has CDR1 SGHRS and CDR2 YFSETQ. The V segment lost 1 base and the J segment 9 bases; nucleotides outside the gene matches: 3. CDR3 nucleotide sequence: TGCGCCAGCAGCTTGAGACAGGGGAGTTCACCCCTCCACTTT. Protein sequence: CASSLRQGSSPLHF.

The chain uses TRBV2 and TRBJ2-7; TRBD1 or TRBD2 may be the D gene (5 bases each). This CDR3 spans 14 amino acids. Germline CDR1 reads SNHLY; CDR2 reads FYNNEI. V was trimmed by 4 bases and J by 6 bases, leaving 16 bases between them. CDR3 protein: CASSVEGRLGEQYF. The CDR3 DNA is TGTGCCAGCAGTGTAGAGGGGCGGTTGGGCGAGCAGTACTTC.

The chain employs TRBV5-5 and TRBJ2-7; tentatively, D is TRBD1 or TRBD2 (5 bases each). V shed 4 bases and J shed 2 bases, with 22 bases lying between them. Germline CDR1 and CDR2: SGHKS and YYEKEE (reference sequence). The CDR3 extends over 17 amino acids. Written as DNA, the CDR3 is TGTGCCAGCAGCCTAGGGCTCGGTGGGGGATCAACCTACGAGCAGTACTTC. Its protein product is CASSLGLGGGSTYEQYF.

The chain links TRBV27 to TRBJ2-2; D unresolved. The germline CDR1 and CDR2 sequences are MNHEY and SMNVEV (reference sequence). The V end lost 4 bases, the J end lost 6 bases, and 12 bases lay between the germline ends. The CDR3 contains 14 residues. This chain's CDR3 is CASSSETVPGELFF. The CDR3 DNA sequence: TGTGCCAGCAGTTCAGAAACGGTTCCCGGGGAGCTGTTTTTT.

The chain couples TRBV25-1 to TRBJ2-7; D remains unclear. This CDR3 comprises 13 residues. Germline V CDR1 and CDR2: MGHDK, SYGVNS. Trimming pared 1 base from V and 1 base from J, leaving 5 bases between. CDR3 coding DNA: TGTGCCAGCAGTGAATGGAGTTCCTACGAGCAGTACTTC. It yields the protein CASSEWSSYEQYF.

Here the CDR3 reads CASSPERSFNSPLHF. CDR3 DNA sequence: TGTGCCAGCAGCCCCGAGAGGAGTTTCAATTCACCCCTCCACTTT. The V gene is TRBV9, the J gene TRBJ1-6; the D is unclear. CDR1 is SGDLS, CDR2 YYNGEE, per germline. This CDR3 comprises 15 residues. V was cut by 4 bases and J by 7 bases, with 15 bases left in between.

V is TRBV7-9 and J is TRBJ1-1, with TRBD1 as a possible D gene (5 bases). Trimming pared 5 bases from V and 12 bases from J, leaving 19 bases between. CDR3 length: 13 amino acids. Germline V lookup: CDR1 SEHNR, CDR2 FQNEAQ (reference sequence). As DNA, the CDR3 is TGTGCCAGCAGCGGAGATGGGGCGACAGAATCTTTCTTT. Translated, it gives CASSGDGATESFF. Full variable domain (missing parts from reference TRBV7-9 and TRBJ1-1): DTGVSQNPRHKITKRGQNVTFRCDPISEHNRLYWYRQTLGQGPEFLTYFQNEAQLEKSRLLSDRFSAERPKGSFSTLEIQRTEQGDSAMYLCASSGDGATESFFGQGTRLTVV.

The genes are TRBV19 and TRBJ1-6; D not resolved. The germline gives CDR1 LNHDA, CDR2 SQIVND (reference sequence). The CDR3 is made up of 14 amino acids. V was shortened by 5 bases and J by 9 bases, with 14 bases between the two germline ends. CDR3 in DNA: TGTGCCAGTAGTCTTATTACTTTTGGTTCACCCCTCCACTTT. Its protein product is CASSLITFGSPLHF.

The chain couples TRBV12-3 or TRBV12-4 to TRBJ2-5, with D possibly matching TRBD1 (5 bases). The CDR3 is 13 amino acids. Trimming removed 1 base at V and 4 bases at J, with 7 bases between. The CDR3 loop reads CASSLVQGETQYF. The CDR3, as DNA: TGTGCCAGCAGTTTAGTTCAGGGAGAGACCCAGTACTTC.

This clone has just one count. The rearrangement uses TRBV3-1 (or the pseudogene TRBV3-2) and TRBJ2-7; 7 positions agree with TRBD1. The J segment lost 7 bases and the V segment lost 5 bases, leaving 8 bases of the junction unmatched. Germline CDR1 and CDR2: LGHDT and YNNKEL (reference sequence). The CDR3 runs to 13 residues. The CDR3 loop reads CASSTGTAREQYF. As DNA, the CDR3 is TGTGCCAGCAGCACCGGGACAGCCAGGGAGCAGTACTTC.

This chain links TRBV11-2 with TRBJ2-1; no definite D call. CDR3 length equals 12 residues. Germline V CDR1 and CDR2: SGHAT, FQNNGV. The germline V and J ends were trimmed by 3 bases and 10 bases, with 10 bases remaining between them. The CDR3 coding sequence is TGTGCCAGCAGCTTTACGGGTTACGAGCAGTTCTTC. This gives the protein CASSFTGYEQFF. The full variable domain, with the rest looked up from reference TRBV11-2 and TRBJ2-1, is EAGVAQSPRYKIIEKRQSVAFWCNPISGHATLYWYQQILGQGPKLLIQFQNNGVVDDSQLPKDRFSAERLKGVDSTLKIQPAKLEDSAVYLCASSFTGYEQFFGPGTRLTVL.

The chain joins TRBV11-2 to TRBJ1-1; no definite D call. V lost 1 base and J lost 0, with 9 bases in between. Germline CDR1 is SGHAT and CDR2 is FQNNGV. The CDR3 totals 15 residues. Written as DNA, the CDR3 is TGTGCCAGCAGCTTAGGACCGTCCCTGAACACTGAAGCTTTCTTT. It encodes CASSLGPSLNTEAFF. Drawing the rest from reference TRBV11-2 and TRBJ1-1, the complete variable domain is EAGVAQSPRYKIIEKRQSVAFWCNPISGHATLYWYQQILGQGPKLLIQFQNNGVVDDSQLPKDRFSAERLKGVDSTLKIQPAKLEDSAVYLCASSLGPSLNTEAFFGQGTRLTVV.

The rearrangement links TRBV10-3 to TRBJ2-2, with D unresolved. Germline CDR1 is ENHRY and CDR2 is SYGVKD. V shed 3 bases and J shed 8 bases, with 16 bases lying between them. The CDR3 covers 15 residues. CDR3 protein: CAISEVLLQVGELFF. CDR3 bases: TGTGCCATCAGTGAAGTCCTCCTTCAAGTGGGGGAGCTGTTTTTT.

J is TRBJ1-6 and V is TRBV9; the D gene is possibly TRBD1 (5 bases). The CDR3 contains 12 residues. Germline V gives CDR1 SGDLS, CDR2 YYNGEE. Trimming removed 7 bases at V and 7 bases at J, with 9 bases between. Written as DNA, the CDR3 is TGTGCCAGCGGGGGGGGAAATTCACCCCTCCACTTT. It encodes CASGGGNSPLHF. Using reference TRBV9 and TRBJ1-6 for the parts outside the CDR3, the full variable domain is DSGVTQTPKHLITATGQRVTLRCSPRSGDLSVYWYQQSLDQGLQFLIQYYNGEERAKGNILERFSAQQFPDLHSELNLSSLELGDSALYFCASGGGNSPLHFGNGTRLTVT.

Only one count was recorded for this clone. The chain is built from TRBV5-1 and TRBJ2-7, with TRBD2 as a possible D gene (5 bases). The CDR3 extends over 13 amino acids. Germline loops: CDR1 SGHRS, CDR2 YFSETQ. V was shortened by 4 bases and J by 6 bases, with 14 bases between the two germline ends. CDR3 residues: CASSPGVVTEQYF. The CDR3 DNA reads TGCGCCAGCAGCCCCGGGGTTGTGACCGAGCAGTACTTC.

About this clone itself: Relative to the germline gene, one junction end is altered; a read error may explain this. In DNA form, the CDR3 reads TGTGCCAGCGGTGATGCTTTATACGAGCAGTACTTC. It codes for CASGDALYEQYF. The chain links TRBV6-1 to TRBJ2-7; D uncertain. Germline lookup yields CDR1 MNHNS and CDR2 SASEGT. This CDR3 has 12 residues.

V usage is TRBV3-1 (or the pseudogene TRBV3-2) and J usage is TRBJ1-1; tentative D call: TRBD1 (5 bases). V lost 2 bases and J 11 bases, leaving 18 bases between the germline ends. The germline V gene encodes CDR1 LGHDT and CDR2 YNNKEL (reference sequence). The CDR3 extends over 14 amino acids. CDR3 DNA: TGTGCCAGCAGCCAAATCTCCTTTTTGGCAGGGGCTTTCTTT. Its protein is CASSQISFLAGAFF.

V and J are TRBV4-2 and TRBJ1-6, with 7 bases that match TRBD1. CDR1 LGHNA and CDR2 YNFKEQ come from the germline V gene. The CDR3 has 15 residues. V dropped 1 base and J dropped 11; count of bases not matched to a gene: 8. The CDR3 nucleotides read TGTGCCAGCAGCCAAGGGACAGGCCTCAGAGCACCCCTCCACTTT. Translating it yields CASSQGTGLRAPLHF.